This T cell receptor (beta chain) was found in a study of shared clonotypes between healthy human individuals. Of note for this clone: The antigen is undetermined.

Study-level points and caveats: Rarefaction showed sorted-subset sequencing was incomplete despite large depth.

The ends were cut back, 6 bases at V and 4 bases at J, with 10 bases in the middle. Germline loops: CDR1 MNHEY, CDR2 SMNVEV (reference sequence). The CDR3 loop spans 12 amino acids. On sorted subsets, replicate PCRs used about 200 ng DNA, or tens of thousands of T cell genomes. Assay: immunoSEQ multiplex PCR; the TCRdb copy retains only in-frame clones and omits some. The table lists approximately 500,000 clones, less than 96% of them singletons. The TCR was taken from a woman aged 25 to 39 in good health. The chain is built from TRBV27 and TRBJ2-7; D unresolved. The sequenced sample consisted of naive CD4+ T cells sorted from blood. Subset in this sample: CD45RA+ positively selected. The CDR3 DNA sequence: TGTGCCAGCAGCTCCTCGCGGTACGAGCAGTACTTC. Its protein is CASSSSRYEQYF.